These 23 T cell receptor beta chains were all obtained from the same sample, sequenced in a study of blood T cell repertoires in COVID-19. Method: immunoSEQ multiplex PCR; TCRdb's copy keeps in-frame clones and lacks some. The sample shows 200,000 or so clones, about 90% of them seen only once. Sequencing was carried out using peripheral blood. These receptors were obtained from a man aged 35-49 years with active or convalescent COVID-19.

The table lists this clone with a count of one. CDR3 DNA sequence: TGTGCCAGCAGCTTATACAGGGGCTCCTCCTACGAGCAGTACTTC. It specifies CASSLYRGSSYEQYF. The chain uses TRBV11-2 and TRBJ2-7; 7 bases map to TRBD1. The CDR3 covers 15 residues. After removal of 2 bases from V and 0 bases from J, the junction contained 4 bases not matched to a gene. Germline CDR1 SGHAT, CDR2 FQNNGV.

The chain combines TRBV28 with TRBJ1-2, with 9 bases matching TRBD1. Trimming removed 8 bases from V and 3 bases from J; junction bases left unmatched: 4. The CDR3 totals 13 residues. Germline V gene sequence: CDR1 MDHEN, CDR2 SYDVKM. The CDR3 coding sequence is TGTGCCAGCGTTACAGGGGGCGACTATGGCTACACCTTC. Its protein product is CASVTGGDYGYTF.

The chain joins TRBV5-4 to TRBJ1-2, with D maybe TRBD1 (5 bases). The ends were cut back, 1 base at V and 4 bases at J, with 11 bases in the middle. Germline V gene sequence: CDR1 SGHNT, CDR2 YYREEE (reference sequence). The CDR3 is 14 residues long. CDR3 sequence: CASSLYRQSYGYTF. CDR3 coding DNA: TGTGCCAGCAGCTTGTATCGACAGTCCTATGGCTACACCTTC. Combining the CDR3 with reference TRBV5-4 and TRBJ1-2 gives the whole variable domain ETGVTQSPTHLIKTRGQQVTLRCSSQSGHNTVSWYQQALGQGPQFIFQYYREEENGRGNFPPRFSGLQFPNYSSELNVNALELDDSALYLCASSLYRQSYGYTFGSGTRLTVV.

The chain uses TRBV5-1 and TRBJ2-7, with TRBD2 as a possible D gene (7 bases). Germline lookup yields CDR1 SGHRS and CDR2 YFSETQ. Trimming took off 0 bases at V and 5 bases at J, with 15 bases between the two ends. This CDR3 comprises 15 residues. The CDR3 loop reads CASSLVRGAQNEQYF. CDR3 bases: TGCGCCAGCAGCTTGGTTCGGGGGGCTCAGAACGAGCAGTACTTC.

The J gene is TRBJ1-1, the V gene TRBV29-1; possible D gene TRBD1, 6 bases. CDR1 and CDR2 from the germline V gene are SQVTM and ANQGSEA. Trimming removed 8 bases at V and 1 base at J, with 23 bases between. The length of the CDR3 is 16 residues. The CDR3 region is CSPPQKDSVTNTEAFF. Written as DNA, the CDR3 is TGCAGCCCGCCCCAAAAGGACAGCGTTACGAACACTGAAGCTTTCTTT.

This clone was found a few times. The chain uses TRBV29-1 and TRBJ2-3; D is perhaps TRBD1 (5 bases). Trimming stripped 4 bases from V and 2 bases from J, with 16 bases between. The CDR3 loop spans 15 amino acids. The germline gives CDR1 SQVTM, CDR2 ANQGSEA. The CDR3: CSVGIAGQTTDTQYF. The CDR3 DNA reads TGCAGCGTTGGGATCGCAGGGCAGACCACAGATACGCAGTATTTT.

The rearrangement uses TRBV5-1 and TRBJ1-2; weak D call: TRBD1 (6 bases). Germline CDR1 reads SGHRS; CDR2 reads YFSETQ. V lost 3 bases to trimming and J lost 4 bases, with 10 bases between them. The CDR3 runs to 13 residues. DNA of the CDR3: TGCGCCAGCAGCTACAGGGCCGGCTATGGCTACACCTTC. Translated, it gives CASSYRAGYGYTF.

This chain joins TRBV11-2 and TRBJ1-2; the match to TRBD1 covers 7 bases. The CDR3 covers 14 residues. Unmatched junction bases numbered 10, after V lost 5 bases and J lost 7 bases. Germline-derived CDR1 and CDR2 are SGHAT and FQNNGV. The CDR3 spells CASSRGQAIGGYTF. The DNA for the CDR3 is TGTGCCAGCAGCCGAGGACAGGCGATTGGTGGCTACACCTTC.

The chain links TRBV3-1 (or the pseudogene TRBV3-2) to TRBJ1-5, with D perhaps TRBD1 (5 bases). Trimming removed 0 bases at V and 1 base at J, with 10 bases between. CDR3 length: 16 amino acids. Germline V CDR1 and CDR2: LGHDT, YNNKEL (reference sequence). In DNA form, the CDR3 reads TGTGCCAGCAGCCAAGATTGGGCAGGGAGCAATCAGCCCCAGCATTTT. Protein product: CASSQDWAGSNQPQHF.

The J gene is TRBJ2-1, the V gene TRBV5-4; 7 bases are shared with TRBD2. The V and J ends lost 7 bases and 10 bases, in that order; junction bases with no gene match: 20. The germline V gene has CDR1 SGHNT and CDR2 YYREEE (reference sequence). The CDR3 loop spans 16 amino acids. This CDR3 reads CASLLDPQRGGGEQFF. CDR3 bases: TGTGCCAGCCTCTTGGATCCCCAGCGGGGAGGAGGGGAGCAGTTCTTC. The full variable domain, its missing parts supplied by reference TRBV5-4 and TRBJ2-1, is ETGVTQSPTHLIKTRGQQVTLRCSSQSGHNTVSWYQQALGQGPQFIFQYYREEENGRGNFPPRFSGLQFPNYSSELNVNALELDDSALYLCASLLDPQRGGGEQFFGPGTRLTVL.

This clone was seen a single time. CDR3 amino acids: CASKAGNRGFTGELFF. The CDR3 nucleotides are TGTGCCAGCAAGGCGGGGAACAGGGGTTTCACCGGGGAGCTGTTTTTT. The J gene is TRBJ2-2, the V gene TRBV27; the D gene is possibly TRBD1 (7 bases). Germline CDR1 is MNHEY and CDR2 is SMNVEV (reference sequence). The CDR3 totals 16 residues. Trimming took off 7 bases at V and 4 bases at J, with 19 bases between the two ends.

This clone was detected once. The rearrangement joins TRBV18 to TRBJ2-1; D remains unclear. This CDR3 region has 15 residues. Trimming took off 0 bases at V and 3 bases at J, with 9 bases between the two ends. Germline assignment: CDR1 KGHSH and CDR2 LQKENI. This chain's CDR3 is CASSPPQAGYNEQFF. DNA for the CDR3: TGTGCCAGCTCACCACCGCAGGCCGGCTACAATGAGCAGTTCTTC.

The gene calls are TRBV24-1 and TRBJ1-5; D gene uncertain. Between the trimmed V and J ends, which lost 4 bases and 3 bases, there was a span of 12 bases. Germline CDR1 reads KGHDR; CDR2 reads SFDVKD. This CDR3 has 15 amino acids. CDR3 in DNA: TGTGCCACCAGTGACAGGACCGGGATCAATCAGCCCCAGCATTTT. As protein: CATSDRTGINQPQHF.

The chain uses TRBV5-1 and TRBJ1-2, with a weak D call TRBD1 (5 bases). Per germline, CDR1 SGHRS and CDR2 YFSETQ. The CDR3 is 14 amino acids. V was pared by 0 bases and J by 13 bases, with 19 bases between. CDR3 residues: CASSLGQGFLEGTF. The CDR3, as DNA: TGCGCCAGCAGCTTGGGTCAGGGTTTTTTGGAGGGCACCTTC.

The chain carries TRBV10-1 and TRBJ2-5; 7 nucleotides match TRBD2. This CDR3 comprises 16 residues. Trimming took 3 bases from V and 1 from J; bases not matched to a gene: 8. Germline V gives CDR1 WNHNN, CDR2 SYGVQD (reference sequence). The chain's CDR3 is CASSDRREVLQETQYF. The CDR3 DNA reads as TGCGCCAGCAGTGACCGTCGGGAGGTACTCCAAGAGACCCAGTACTTC.

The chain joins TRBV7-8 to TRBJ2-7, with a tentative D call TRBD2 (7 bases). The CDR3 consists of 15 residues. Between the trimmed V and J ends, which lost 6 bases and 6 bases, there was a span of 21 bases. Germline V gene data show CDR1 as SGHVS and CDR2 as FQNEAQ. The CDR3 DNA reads TGTGCCAGCAGAAAGGGGGAGGGGGTGAGCCGCGAGCAGTACTTC. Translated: CASRKGEGVSREQYF.

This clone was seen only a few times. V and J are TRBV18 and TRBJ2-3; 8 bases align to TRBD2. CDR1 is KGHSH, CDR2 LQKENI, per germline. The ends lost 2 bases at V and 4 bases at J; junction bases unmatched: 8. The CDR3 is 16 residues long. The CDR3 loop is CASSPEGGGFSDTQYF. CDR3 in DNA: TGTGCCAGCTCACCAGAAGGCGGGGGGTTTTCAGATACGCAGTATTTT.

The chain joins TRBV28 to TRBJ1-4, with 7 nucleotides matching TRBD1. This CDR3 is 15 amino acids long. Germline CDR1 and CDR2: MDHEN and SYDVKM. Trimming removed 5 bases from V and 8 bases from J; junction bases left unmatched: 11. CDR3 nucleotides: TGTGCCAGCAGTCCCCCTCTGGACAGGATGGAAAAACTGTTTTTT. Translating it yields CASSPPLDRMEKLFF.

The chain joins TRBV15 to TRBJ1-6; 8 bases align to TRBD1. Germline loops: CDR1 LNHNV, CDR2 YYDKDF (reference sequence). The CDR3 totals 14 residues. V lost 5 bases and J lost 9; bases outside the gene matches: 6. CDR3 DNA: TGTGCCACCAGCGGGGGACAGGTTATTTCACCCCTCCACTTT. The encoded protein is CATSGGQVISPLHF.

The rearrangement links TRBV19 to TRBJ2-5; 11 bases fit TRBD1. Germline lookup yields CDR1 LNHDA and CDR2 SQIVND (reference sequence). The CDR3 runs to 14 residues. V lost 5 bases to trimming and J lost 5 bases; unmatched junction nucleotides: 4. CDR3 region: CASSVGTGGETQYF. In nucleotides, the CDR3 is TGTGCCAGTAGTGTTGGGACAGGGGGTGAGACCCAGTACTTC.

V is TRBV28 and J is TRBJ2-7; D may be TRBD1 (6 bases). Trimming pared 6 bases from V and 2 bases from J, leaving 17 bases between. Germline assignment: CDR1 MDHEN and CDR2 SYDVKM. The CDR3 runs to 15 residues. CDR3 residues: CASSAPDRPTYEQYF. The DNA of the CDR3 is TGTGCCAGCAGCGCCCCCGACAGGCCAACCTACGAGCAGTACTTC.

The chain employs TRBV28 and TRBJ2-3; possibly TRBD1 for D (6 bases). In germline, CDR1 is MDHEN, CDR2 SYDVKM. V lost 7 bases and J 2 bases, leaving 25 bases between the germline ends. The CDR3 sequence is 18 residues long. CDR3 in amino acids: CASTDSWTVPDYTDTQYF. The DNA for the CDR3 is TGTGCCAGCACCGACTCTTGGACAGTCCCTGATTACACAGATACGCAGTATTTT.

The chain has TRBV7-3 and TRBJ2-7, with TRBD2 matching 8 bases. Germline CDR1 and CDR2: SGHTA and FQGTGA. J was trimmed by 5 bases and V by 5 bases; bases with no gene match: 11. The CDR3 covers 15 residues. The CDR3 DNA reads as TGTGCCAGCAGCCCGAGCGGGAGCGCCTTCAACGAGCAGTACTTC. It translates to CASSPSGSAFNEQYF.